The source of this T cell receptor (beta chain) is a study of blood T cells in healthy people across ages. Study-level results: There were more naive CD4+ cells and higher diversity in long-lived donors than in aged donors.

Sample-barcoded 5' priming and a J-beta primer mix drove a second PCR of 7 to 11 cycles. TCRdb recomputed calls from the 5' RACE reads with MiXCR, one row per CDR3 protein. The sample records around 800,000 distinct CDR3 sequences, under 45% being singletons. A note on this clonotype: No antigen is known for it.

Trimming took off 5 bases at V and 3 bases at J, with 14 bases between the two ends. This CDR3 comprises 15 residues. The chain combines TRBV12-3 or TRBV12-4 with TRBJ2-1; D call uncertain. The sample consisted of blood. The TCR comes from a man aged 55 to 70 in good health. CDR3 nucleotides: TGTGCCAGCAGTCCCATCCTTGGCGTCTACAATGAGCAGTTCTTC. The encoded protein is CASSPILGVYNEQFF.